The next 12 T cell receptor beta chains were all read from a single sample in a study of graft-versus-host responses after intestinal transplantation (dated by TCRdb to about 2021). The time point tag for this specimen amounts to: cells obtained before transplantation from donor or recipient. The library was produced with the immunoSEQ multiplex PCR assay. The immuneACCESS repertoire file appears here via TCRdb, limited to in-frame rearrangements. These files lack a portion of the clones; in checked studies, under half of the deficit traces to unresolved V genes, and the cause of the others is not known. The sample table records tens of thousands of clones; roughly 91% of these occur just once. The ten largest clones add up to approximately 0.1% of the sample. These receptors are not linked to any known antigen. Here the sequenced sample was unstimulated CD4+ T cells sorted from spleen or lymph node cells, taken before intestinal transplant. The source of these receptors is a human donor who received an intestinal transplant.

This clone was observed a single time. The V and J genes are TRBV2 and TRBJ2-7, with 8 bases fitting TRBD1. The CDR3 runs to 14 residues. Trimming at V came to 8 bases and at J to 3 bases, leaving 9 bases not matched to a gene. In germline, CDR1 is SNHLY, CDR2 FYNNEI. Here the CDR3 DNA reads TGTGCCAGCCTCCGGGACAGGTCCCTCTACGAGCAGTACTTC. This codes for CASLRDRSLYEQYF.

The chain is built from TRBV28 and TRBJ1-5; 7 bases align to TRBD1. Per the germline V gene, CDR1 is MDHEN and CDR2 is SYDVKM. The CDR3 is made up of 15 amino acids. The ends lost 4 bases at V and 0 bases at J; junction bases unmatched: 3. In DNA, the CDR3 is TGTGCCAGCAGTTACAGGGGACCTAGCAATCAGCCCCAGCATTTT. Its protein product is CASSYRGPSNQPQHF.

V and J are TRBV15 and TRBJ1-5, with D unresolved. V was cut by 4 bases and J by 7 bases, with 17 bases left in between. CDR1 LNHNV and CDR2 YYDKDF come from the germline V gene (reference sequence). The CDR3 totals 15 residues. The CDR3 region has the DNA TGTGCCACCAGCACCCGTTCGGGAATAAGGCAGCCCCAGCATTTT. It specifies CATSTRSGIRQPQHF.

DNA for the CDR3: TGTGCCAGCAGCGCAGGGACAGGTGGAGAGACCCAGTACTTC. It yields the protein CASSAGTGGETQYF. V and J are TRBV7-8 and TRBJ2-5; 8 nucleotides align to TRBD1. This CDR3 is 14 amino acids long. With V trimmed by 5 bases and J by 4 bases, 6 bases remained unmatched. The V gene's germline CDR1 is SGHVS and CDR2 FQNEAQ.

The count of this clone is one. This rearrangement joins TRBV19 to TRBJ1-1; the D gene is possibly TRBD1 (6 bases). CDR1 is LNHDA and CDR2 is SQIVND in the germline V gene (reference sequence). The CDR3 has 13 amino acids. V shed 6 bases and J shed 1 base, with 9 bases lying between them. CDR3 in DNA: TGTGCCAGTAGGTCAGGGGCGAACACTGAAGCTTTCTTT. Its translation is CASRSGANTEAFF.

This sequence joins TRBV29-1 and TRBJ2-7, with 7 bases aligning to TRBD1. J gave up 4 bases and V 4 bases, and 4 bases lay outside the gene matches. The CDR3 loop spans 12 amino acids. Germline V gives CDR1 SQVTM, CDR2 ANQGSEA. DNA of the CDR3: TGCAGCGTTGGGAAACAGGGGTACGAGCAGTACTTC. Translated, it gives CSVGKQGYEQYF.

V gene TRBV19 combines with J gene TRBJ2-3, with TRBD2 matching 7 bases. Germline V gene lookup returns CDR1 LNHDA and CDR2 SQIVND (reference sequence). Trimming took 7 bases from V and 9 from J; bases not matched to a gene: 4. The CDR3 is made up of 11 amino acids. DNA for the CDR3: TGTGCCAGTATGGCGGGGGAGACGCAGTATTTT. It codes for CASMAGETQYF.

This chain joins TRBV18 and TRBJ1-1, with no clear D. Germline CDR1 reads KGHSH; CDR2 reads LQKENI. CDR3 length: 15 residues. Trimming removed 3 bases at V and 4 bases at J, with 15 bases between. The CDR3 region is CASSPRMEGVTEAFF. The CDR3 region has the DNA TGTGCCAGCTCACCGAGGATGGAGGGAGTCACTGAAGCTTTCTTT. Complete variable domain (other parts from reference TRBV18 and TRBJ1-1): NAGVMQNPRHLVRRRGQEARLRCSPMKGHSHVYWYRQLPEEGLKFMVYLQKENIIDESGMPKERFSAEFPKEGPSILRIQQVVRGDSAAYFCASSPRMEGVTEAFFGQGTRLTVV.

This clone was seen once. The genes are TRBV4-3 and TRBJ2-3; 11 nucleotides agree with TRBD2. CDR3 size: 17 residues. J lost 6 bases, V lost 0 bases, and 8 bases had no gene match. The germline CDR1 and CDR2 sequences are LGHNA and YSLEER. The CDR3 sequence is CASSQDGGSGGVDTQYF. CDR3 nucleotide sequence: TGCGCCAGCAGCCAAGATGGGGGTAGCGGGGGGGTGGATACGCAGTATTTT.

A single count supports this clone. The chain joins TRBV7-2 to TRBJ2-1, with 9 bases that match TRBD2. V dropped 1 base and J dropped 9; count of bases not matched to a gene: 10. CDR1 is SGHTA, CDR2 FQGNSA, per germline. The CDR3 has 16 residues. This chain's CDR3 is CASSLESTSGVVEQFF. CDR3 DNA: TGTGCCAGCAGCTTAGAATCGACTAGCGGCGTTGTTGAGCAGTTCTTC.

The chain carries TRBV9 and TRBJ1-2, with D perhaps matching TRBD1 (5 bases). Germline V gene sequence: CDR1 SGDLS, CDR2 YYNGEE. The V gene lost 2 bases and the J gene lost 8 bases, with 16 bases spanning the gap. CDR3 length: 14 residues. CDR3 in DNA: TGTGCCAGCAGCGTGGACACCGGAAAGGGCGGCTACACCTTC. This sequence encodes CASSVDTGKGGYTF. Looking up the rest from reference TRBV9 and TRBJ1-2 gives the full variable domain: DSGVTQTPKHLITATGQRVTLRCSPRSGDLSVYWYQQSLDQGLQFLIQYYNGEERAKGNILERFSAQQFPDLHSELNLSSLELGDSALYFCASSVDTGKGGYTFGSGTRLTVV.

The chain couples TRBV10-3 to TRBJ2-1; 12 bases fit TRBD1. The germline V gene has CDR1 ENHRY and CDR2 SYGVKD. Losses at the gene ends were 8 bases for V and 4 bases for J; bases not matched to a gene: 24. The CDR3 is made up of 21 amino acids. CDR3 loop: CAIGGDRGRGAAGGLYNEQFF. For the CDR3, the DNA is TGTGCCATCGGCGGGGACAGGGGGCGCGGTGCAGCGGGGGGTTTATACAATGAGCAGTTCTTC.